This TCR beta chain was sequenced in a study of cytomegalovirus exposure and HLA in healthy donors. Data came from immunoSEQ multiplex PCR; TCRdb stores just in-frame clones and leaves some out. Of 350,000 or so clones listed, 70% to 90% are singletons. The CDR3 covers 17 residues. V was cut by 6 bases and J by 1 base, with 19 bases left in between. Germline V gene sequence: CDR1 SGHVS, CDR2 FNYEAQ. This receptor was identified in a woman aged 18-35 years in good health and CMV-seronegative. The chain joins TRBV7-6 to TRBJ1-3; D remains unclear. The sequenced material came from PBMCs. CDR3 sequence (DNA): TGTGCCAGCAGTCACGGCAAGGAGAGTAGATCTGGAAACACCATATATTTT. Its protein is CASSHGKESRSGNTIYF.